A single sample gave rise to the 25 T cell receptor beta chains below, sequenced in a study of shared clonotypes between healthy human individuals. Libraries were prepared by immunoSEQ multiplex PCR; TCRdb keeps only in-frame clonotypes and omits some of them. This sample carries under 1,900,000 clones, 98% of them seen once, and the ten largest clones take around 0.38%. Material: naive CD4+ T cells sorted from blood. Regarding subset: CD45RA+ positively selected. These receptors were collected from a man aged 30 to 45 in good health.

The rearrangement links TRBV19 to TRBJ1-1; tentative D call: TRBD1 (6 bases). Germline loops: CDR1 LNHDA, CDR2 SQIVND (reference sequence). This CDR3 region has 16 residues. Trimming removed 1 base at V and 1 base at J, with 13 bases between. CDR3 bases: TGTGCCAGTAGTATAGCGGGCGACAGGAGGAACACTGAAGCTTTCTTT. Amino acid sequence: CASSIAGDRRNTEAFF.

For the CDR3, the DNA is TGTGCCATCAGTGCCGGACAGGGGTTGAACACTGAAGCTTTCTTT. Translated, it gives CAISAGQGLNTEAFF. The rearrangement links TRBV10-3 to TRBJ1-1; the match to TRBD1 covers 9 bases. There are 15 residues in the CDR3. Germline lookup yields CDR1 ENHRY and CDR2 SYGVKD. Trimming at V came to 4 bases and at J to 0 bases, leaving 3 bases not matched to a gene.

The chain carries TRBV28 and TRBJ1-2; 7 bases fit TRBD1. CDR1 is MDHEN and CDR2 is SYDVKM in the germline V gene. The CDR3 sequence is 13 residues long. Trimming removed 6 bases from V and 9 bases from J; junction bases left unmatched: 10. Here the CDR3 DNA reads TGTGCCAGCAGGCGGGACAGCCCATCTCGCTACACCTTC. It is translated as CASRRDSPSRYTF.

This chain connects TRBV4-2 to TRBJ2-3; the D gene is possibly TRBD2 (6 bases). The length of the CDR3 is 17 residues. V gave up 0 bases and J gave up 0 bases, with 13 bases separating them. The germline CDR1 and CDR2 sequences are LGHNA and YNFKEQ. In DNA form, the CDR3 reads TGTGCCAGCAGCCAAGAGGCTAGCGCGTCTAGCACAGATACGCAGTATTTT. Its translation is CASSQEASASSTDTQYF.

As regards this clone: The sample has other DNA sequences that encode this CDR3 too. V is TRBV9 and J is TRBJ2-7, with a weak D call TRBD2 (5 bases). The CDR3 has 14 residues. In germline, CDR1 is SGDLS, CDR2 YYNGEE. The V and J ends lost 0 bases and 4 bases respectively, with 11 bases between them. The CDR3 nucleotides read TGTGCCAGCAGCGTAGCCGGGAAAGGGTACGAGCAGTACTTC. Translation gives CASSVAGKGYEQYF.

CDR3 loop: CASSRTSGQNNEQFF. The DNA for the CDR3 is TGTGCCAGCAGCCGTACTAGCGGCCAGAACAATGAGCAGTTCTTC. The genes are TRBV28 and TRBJ2-1; 8 positions agree with TRBD2. The V gene's germline CDR1 is MDHEN and CDR2 SYDVKM. There are 15 residues in the CDR3. V lost 6 bases and J lost 5; bases outside the gene matches: 9.

This rearrangement joins TRBV4-3 to TRBJ1-1, with TRBD1 identical over 7 bases. With 8 bases clipped from V and 4 bases from J, the junction kept 7 bases outside the gene matches. Germline CDR1 and CDR2: LGHNA and YSLEER. The CDR3 contains 13 residues. CDR3 coding DNA: TGCGCCAGCCGGGACAGTATAGGCACTGAAGCTTTCTTT. It yields the protein CASRDSIGTEAFF.

The V call is TRBV10-3, the J call TRBJ2-7; 7 bases match TRBD2. CDR3 size: 13 residues. The V gene end was trimmed by 8 bases and the J gene end by 3 bases; junction bases not matched to a gene: 7. Germline V gene lookup returns CDR1 ENHRY and CDR2 SYGVKD. CDR3 bases: TGTGCCATCTCGCGCGGGGGTGACTACGAGCAGTACTTC. Its translation is CAISRGGDYEQYF.

The genes are TRBV7-6 and TRBJ1-3; TRBD1 matches at 7 bases. Per the germline V gene, CDR1 is SGHVS and CDR2 is FNYEAQ. This CDR3 region has 14 residues. V lost 5 bases and J lost 4; bases outside the gene matches: 5. CDR3 in DNA: TGTGCCAGCAGCCGTGACAGGGTGGGAAACACCATATATTTT. Protein: CASSRDRVGNTIYF.

In this sample, this clone turned up once. This sequence joins TRBV28 and TRBJ2-7; no reliable D call. V dropped 5 bases and J dropped 3 bases, with 14 bases sitting between them. Germline V CDR1 and CDR2: MDHEN, SYDVKM. The length of the CDR3 is 14 residues. CDR3 protein: CASSPKSDLYEQYF. DNA for the CDR3: TGTGCCAGCAGTCCCAAATCGGACCTCTACGAGCAGTACTTC.

Turning to this clone: One junction end does not reproduce the germline sequence, and a read error may be involved. The rearrangement joins TRBV7-7 to TRBJ2-7; perhaps TRBD1 as D (5 bases). This CDR3 comprises 15 residues. Germline V gene lookup returns CDR1 SSHAT and CDR2 FNYEAQ (reference sequence). The CDR3 reads CASSIPSGQAYEQYF. CDR3 in DNA: TGTGCTAGCAGCATCCCTAGTGGACAAGCCTACGAGCAGTACTTC.

This chain connects TRBV28 to TRBJ2-2; 9 nucleotides align to TRBD2. The germline gives CDR1 MDHEN, CDR2 SYDVKM. J lost 3 bases, V lost 0 bases, and 5 bases had no gene match. The CDR3 is 17 amino acids. CDR3 protein: CASSLWGGRAHTGELFF. The CDR3 nucleotides are TGTGCCAGCAGTTTATGGGGCGGGAGGGCCCACACCGGGGAGCTGTTTTTT.

The chain has TRBV5-1 and TRBJ2-5; 11 bases agree with TRBD2. The CDR3 totals 17 residues. Trimming cost V 3 bases and J 0 bases; bases outside gene matches: 7. Germline assignment: CDR1 SGHRS and CDR2 YFSETQ. CDR3 sequence: CASSSRTSGWYQETQYF. Written as DNA, the CDR3 is TGCGCCAGCAGCTCCCGGACTAGCGGGTGGTACCAAGAGACCCAGTACTTC.

This chain connects TRBV27 to TRBJ2-7; no clear D. V was pared by 4 bases and J by 7 bases, with 11 bases between. The CDR3 runs to 12 residues. Germline V gene data show CDR1 as MNHEY and CDR2 as SMNVEV (reference sequence). CDR3 bases: TGTGCCAGCAGTTCCCTGACTTTTGAGCAGTACTTC. Protein product: CASSSLTFEQYF.

This chain uses TRBV7-3 with TRBJ2-3, with 9 bases that match TRBD1. V was clipped by 5 bases and J by 0 bases; unmatched bases: 3. Germline CDR1 and CDR2: SGHTA and FQGTGA. The CDR3 is made up of 15 amino acids. The DNA for the CDR3 is TGTGCCAGCAGCACCGGACAGGGGAGCACAGATACGCAGTATTTT. It yields the protein CASSTGQGSTDTQYF.

On this clone itself: At the DNA level, this CDR3 is encoded by other sequences in the same sample as well. The chain uses TRBV2 and TRBJ2-2; D uncertain. Trimming shortened V by 7 bases and J by 4 bases, and 4 bases separated the two germline ends. Germline V gene data show CDR1 as SNHLY and CDR2 as FYNNEI. The CDR3 has 11 amino acids. CDR3 sequence reads: CASMGTGELFF. The CDR3 DNA is TGTGCCAGCATGGGCACCGGGGAGCTGTTTTTT.

The chain employs TRBV11-2 and TRBJ2-1, with D possibly matching TRBD1 (8 bases). The CDR3 is 16 amino acids. The V and J ends lost 0 bases and 8 bases respectively, with 17 bases between them. Looked up from germline, CDR1 is SGHAT and CDR2 is FQNNGV. CDR3: CASSLEIQGGWDEQFF. CDR3 DNA: TGTGCCAGCAGCTTAGAGATACAGGGGGGGTGGGATGAGCAGTTCTTC.

This chain connects TRBV7-9 to TRBJ2-1; 13 bases match TRBD2. CDR3 length: 16 residues. Germline CDR1 is SEHNR and CDR2 is FQNEAQ (reference sequence). V dropped 5 bases and J dropped 4; count of bases not matched to a gene: 5. In DNA form, the CDR3 reads TGTGCCAGCAGCCCTACTAGCGGGAGGGCATACAATGAGCAGTTCTTC. Its translation is CASSPTSGRAYNEQFF.

The rearrangement joins TRBV6-1 to TRBJ1-5; maybe TRBD1 (6 bases). The CDR3 is 15 residues long. The germline gives CDR1 MNHNS, CDR2 SASEGT. V lost 1 base and J lost 6, with 13 bases in between. The CDR3 DNA follows: TGTGCCAGCAGTGAAGATGGCGGGGGCGGTCAGCCCCAGCATTTT. Protein sequence: CASSEDGGGGQPQHF.

The genes are TRBV10-3 and TRBJ2-7; 9 bases are shared with TRBD2. Trimming cost V 10 bases and J 5 bases; bases outside gene matches: 6. Germline-derived CDR1 and CDR2 are ENHRY and SYGVKD. This CDR3 region has 12 residues. The CDR3 DNA sequence: TGTGCCACCGGAGGACTAGCGCACGAGCAGTACTTC. Its protein product is CATGGLAHEQYF.

The chain links TRBV9 to TRBJ1-1, with D possibly matching TRBD1 (5 bases). The CDR3 length is 17 residues. CDR1 and CDR2 (germline): SGDLS, YYNGEE. Trimming removed 0 bases at V and 3 bases at J, with 18 bases between. DNA of the CDR3: TGTGCCAGCAGCGTAGTCGGGACCGGCTCGGGGTACACTGAAGCTTTCTTT. Encoded protein: CASSVVGTGSGYTEAFF.

This clone was observed once. The chain joins TRBV5-1 to TRBJ1-2, with D unclear. Germline values: CDR1 SGHRS, CDR2 YFSETQ. The ends were cut back, 2 bases at V and 2 bases at J, with 10 bases in the middle. The CDR3 is made up of 14 amino acids. CDR3: CASSFGQTNYGYTF. CDR3 nucleotides: TGCGCCAGCAGCTTCGGCCAAACCAACTATGGCTACACCTTC.

The chain carries TRBV5-1 and TRBJ2-7; 8 bases align to TRBD1. The CDR3 consists of 14 residues. V trimming: 2 bases; J trimming: 5 bases; junction bases outside the gene matches: 6. Per germline, CDR1 SGHRS and CDR2 YFSETQ. CDR3 amino acids: CASSFRDRSNEQYF. The CDR3 DNA is TGCGCCAGCAGCTTCCGGGACAGGTCCAACGAGCAGTACTTC.

The V gene is TRBV29-1, the J gene TRBJ2-5; TRBD2 aligns across 10 bases. Unmatched junction bases numbered 6, after V lost 4 bases and J lost 4 bases. In germline, CDR1 is SQVTM, CDR2 ANQGSEA. The CDR3 totals 14 residues. The CDR3, as DNA: TGCAGCGTTGTCGGTAGCGGGGGGAGAGAGACCCAGTACTTC. Translated: CSVVGSGGRETQYF.

V and J are TRBV7-6 and TRBJ2-3; the match to TRBD2 covers 10 bases. Germline assignment: CDR1 SGHVS and CDR2 FNYEAQ. Trimming at V came to 1 base and at J to 0 bases, leaving 7 bases not matched to a gene. The CDR3 extends over 18 amino acids. The CDR3 nucleotides are TGTGCCAGCAGCTTAGAACCGCCTAGCGGGGGAAGCACAGATACGCAGTATTTT. Amino acid sequence: CASSLEPPSGGSTDTQYF.